These 29 T cell receptor beta chains were all obtained from the same sample, sequenced in a study of shared clonotypes between healthy human individuals. Naive CD8 isolation took CD45RO-negative cells positively selected for CCR7 and excluded terminally differentiated effector memory CD45RA+ cells. Here immunoSEQ multiplex PCR was the method, and the copy in TCRdb shows in-frame clones only, minus some. The table lists just over 2,000,000 clones, around 96% of them singletons. The sample was naive CD8+ T cells sorted from blood. The receptors derive from a man between 18 and 35 years old in good health.

The gene calls are TRBV19 and TRBJ2-2; TRBD1 is a possible D gene (5 bases). V was pared by 3 bases and J by 7 bases, with 12 bases between. The CDR3 extends over 14 amino acids. The V gene's germline CDR1 is LNHDA and CDR2 SQIVND (reference sequence). CDR3 coding DNA: TGTGCCAGTAGTATCTCTGGGGCAGGCGGGGAGCTGTTTTTT. It specifies CASSISGAGGELFF.

This clone was observed a single time. V is TRBV15 and J is TRBJ2-7; D is tentatively TRBD1 or TRBD2 (5 bases each). Deletions cut 5 bases from V and 3 bases from J, with 14 bases between. The CDR3 spans 14 residues. CDR1 and CDR2 (germline): LNHNV, YYDKDF (reference sequence). In DNA, the CDR3 is TGTGCCACCAGCGACCGGGACGCAATCTACGAGCAGTACTTC. As protein: CATSDRDAIYEQYF.

DNA of the CDR3: TGTGCCAGCAGCCCGCGGGACAGGCTGGAGCAGTACTTC. Translating it yields CASSPRDRLEQYF. The rearrangement uses TRBV7-9 and TRBJ2-7; 8 bases line up with TRBD1. The CDR3 extends over 13 amino acids. V lost 5 bases, J lost 7 bases, and 7 bases stayed unmatched. Germline CDR1 SEHNR, CDR2 FQNEAQ (reference sequence).

The V gene is TRBV27, the J gene TRBJ1-4, with D possibly TRBD1 on 6 matching bases. Per germline, CDR1 MNHEY and CDR2 SMNVEV (reference sequence). Deletions cut 2 bases from V and 6 bases from J, with 10 bases between. The CDR3 has 14 residues. CDR3 region: CASSLGGHYEKLFF. The CDR3 DNA is TGTGCCAGCAGTTTAGGGGGACACTATGAAAAACTGTTTTTT. The whole variable domain, remainder taken from reference TRBV27 and TRBJ1-4, is EAQVTQNPRYLITVTGKKLTVTCSQNMNHEYMSWYRQDPGLGLRQIYYSMNVEVTDKGDVPEGYKVSRKEKRNFPLILESPSPNQTSLYFCASSLGGHYEKLFFGSGTQLSVL.

The V and J genes are TRBV6-1 and TRBJ2-2, with D perhaps matching TRBD1 or TRBD2 (5 bases each). V lost 2 bases and J 0 bases, leaving 22 bases between the germline ends. This CDR3 contains 20 residues. Germline CDR1 MNHNS, CDR2 SASEGT. The CDR3 sequence is CASSERRTLNLGANTGELFF. CDR3 nucleotide sequence: TGTGCCAGCAGTGAACGGAGGACACTAAATTTAGGAGCGAACACCGGGGAGCTGTTTTTT.

V and J are TRBV2 and TRBJ1-4; the D is unclear. The CDR3 sequence is 14 residues long. Germline CDR1 SNHLY, CDR2 FYNNEI. Deletions cut 6 bases from V and 12 bases from J, with 20 bases between. The CDR3 nucleotides are TGTGCCAGCAGAGATGCAGAAGGACGACTAGAACTGTTTTTT. It translates to CASRDAEGRLELFF.

J is TRBJ2-2 and V is TRBV6-6; unclear D gene. Deletions cut 7 bases from V and 0 bases from J, with 9 bases between. This CDR3 spans 14 amino acids. Germline V gives CDR1 MNHNY, CDR2 SVGAGI (reference sequence). The CDR3 sequence is CASIQTANTGELFF. The CDR3 DNA reads as TGTGCCAGCATTCAGACGGCGAACACCGGGGAGCTGTTTTTT.

About this clone: Other DNA sequences in this specimen translate into the identical CDR3. The chain carries TRBV19 and TRBJ2-7; TRBD1 matches 10 bases. The CDR3 consists of 15 residues. V was pared by 6 bases and J by 3 bases, with 8 bases of the junction left unmatched. Per the germline V gene, CDR1 is LNHDA and CDR2 is SQIVND (reference sequence). Here the CDR3 reads CASSPGTGAIYEQYF. CDR3 DNA sequence: TGTGCCAGTAGCCCCGGGACAGGGGCGATCTACGAGCAGTACTTC.

This chain's CDR3 is CASSQDLMTAGGTF. CDR3 nucleotides: TGTGCCAGCAGCCAAGATCTGATGACCGCAGGGGGCACCTTC. The rearrangement joins TRBV4-2 to TRBJ1-2; 7 bases map to TRBD1. V lost 0 bases to trimming and J lost 13 bases; unmatched junction nucleotides: 11. Germline CDR1 is LGHNA and CDR2 is YNFKEQ. This CDR3 has 14 amino acids.

The chain employs TRBV7-9 and TRBJ2-1; tentatively, D is TRBD2 (6 bases). Trimming pared 5 bases from V and 4 bases from J, leaving 21 bases between. Germline-derived CDR1 and CDR2 are SEHNR and FQNEAQ (reference sequence). The CDR3 has 17 residues. The CDR3 DNA sequence: TGTGCCAGCAGCCCCCGCGGCGGGGACCAGGCTTACAATGAGCAGTTCTTC. Translating gives CASSPRGGDQAYNEQFF.

The chain carries TRBV10-2 and TRBJ2-7, with 10 bases aligning to TRBD2. The CDR3 sequence is 18 residues long. The V gene's germline CDR1 is WSHSY and CDR2 SAAADI. V dropped 3 bases and J dropped 2; count of bases not matched to a gene: 13. The CDR3 sequence is CASSDIGTSAGRPYEQYF. CDR3 nucleotide sequence: TGCGCCAGCAGTGATATCGGGACTAGCGCAGGACGCCCCTACGAGCAGTACTTC.

The V call is TRBV7-9, the J call TRBJ2-2; D gene ambiguous. Germline CDR1 is SEHNR and CDR2 is FQNEAQ (reference sequence). This CDR3 region has 18 residues. V lost 5 bases, J lost 0 bases, and 19 bases lay in between. The CDR3 is CASSNLVGFATNTGELFF. The CDR3 region has the DNA TGTGCCAGCAGCAACCTAGTGGGGTTCGCGACGAACACCGGGGAGCTGTTTTTT.

The V and J genes are TRBV27 and TRBJ2-3, with a possible D match to TRBD2 (6 bases). Germline V gene sequence: CDR1 MNHEY, CDR2 SMNVEV (reference sequence). CDR3 length: 15 amino acids. V lost 5 bases to trimming and J lost 0 bases, with 12 bases between them. CDR3 nucleotides: TGTGCCAGCAGTCTGGCGGGACTTAGCACAGATACGCAGTATTTT. It is translated as CASSLAGLSTDTQYF.

This chain links TRBV2 with TRBJ1-1; D may be TRBD1 (5 bases). The V gene lost 5 bases and the J gene lost 0 bases, with 13 bases spanning the gap. The CDR3 has 15 amino acids. Germline V gene lookup returns CDR1 SNHLY and CDR2 FYNNEI. CDR3: CASSWSTALNTEAFF. CDR3 coding DNA: TGTGCCAGCAGTTGGTCGACAGCCTTGAACACTGAAGCTTTCTTT.

This rearrangement joins TRBV6-5 to TRBJ1-1, with TRBD1 as a possible D gene (5 bases). Germline V CDR1 and CDR2: MNHEY, SVGAGI. V shed 5 bases and J shed 7 bases, with 17 bases lying between them. CDR3 length: 14 residues. As DNA, the CDR3 is TGTGCCAGCAGTCTATACAGGACAACAGATGAAGCTTTCTTT. The encoded protein is CASSLYRTTDEAFF.

The rearrangement uses TRBV30 and TRBJ1-1; D is undetermined. Germline assignment: CDR1 GTSNPN and CDR2 SVGIG (reference sequence). The CDR3 loop spans 12 amino acids. Trimming cost V 0 bases and J 3 bases, with 5 bases left between them. The CDR3 nucleotides read TGTGCCTGGAGTGTAAGCCACACTGAAGCTTTCTTT. Translating it yields CAWSVSHTEAFF.

V usage is TRBV29-1 and J usage is TRBJ1-2, with D perhaps matching TRBD1 (5 bases). Germline V CDR1 and CDR2: SQVTM, ANQGSEA. This CDR3 region has 13 residues. V shed 4 bases and J shed 4 bases, with 13 bases lying between them. CDR3 sequence: CSVGDGGGYGYTF. Here the CDR3 DNA reads TGCAGCGTTGGTGATGGCGGGGGCTATGGCTACACCTTC.

The CDR3 spells CASSQEGALKDLSGTDTQYF. As DNA, the CDR3 is TGCGCCAGCAGCCAAGAAGGGGCTCTAAAGGATTTGTCGGGCACAGATACGCAGTATTTT. J is TRBJ2-3 and V is TRBV4-1, with D possibly being TRBD1 (5 bases). Germline V gene data show CDR1 as MGHRA and CDR2 as YSYEKL. The CDR3 is made up of 20 amino acids. Trimming removed 0 bases from V and 1 base from J, with 23 bases in between.

A remark on this clone: One end of the junction is discordant with germline, which a read error may explain. This sequence joins TRBV7-6 and TRBJ2-2; tentatively, D is TRBD2 (5 bases). The CDR3 is 13 amino acids. Germline CDR1 SGHVS, CDR2 FNYEAQ. CDR3 nucleotide sequence: TGCGCCGGGGAACTAGGAACGGCCGGGGAGCTGTTTTTT. Amino acids: CAGELGTAGELFF. Complete variable domain (other parts from reference TRBV7-6 and TRBJ2-2): GAGVSQSPRYKVTKRGQDVALRCDPISGHVSLYWYRQALGQGPEFLTYFNYEAQQDKSGLPNDRFSAERPEGSISTLTIQRTEQRDSAMYRCAGELGTAGELFFGEGSRLTVL.

The gene calls are TRBV15 and TRBJ1-1, with D unclear. V was cut by 8 bases and J by 10 bases, with 14 bases left in between. In germline, CDR1 is LNHNV, CDR2 YYDKDF (reference sequence). CDR3 length equals 11 residues. For the CDR3, the DNA is TGTGCCACCGGGCGGGAGGTGAGAGCTTTCTTT. Translation gives CATGREVRAFF.

This rearrangement joins TRBV6-1 to TRBJ2-6, with 7 bases matching TRBD1. The ends lost 0 bases at V and 4 bases at J; junction bases unmatched: 6. The CDR3 loop spans 17 amino acids. Germline V gene sequence: CDR1 MNHNS, CDR2 SASEGT. The CDR3 region has the DNA TGTGCCAGCAGTGAAGCCCAGGGGGTAACGGGGGCCAACGTCCTGACTTTC. Protein: CASSEAQGVTGANVLTF.

V and J are TRBV23-1 and TRBJ1-2, with D perhaps matching TRBD1 (6 bases). TRBV23-1 is recorded as an ORF, its role being uncertain. The CDR3 covers 15 residues. V shed 0 bases and J shed 4 bases, with 12 bases lying between them. CDR3 loop: CASSQSHREAYGYTF. DNA of the CDR3: TGCGCCAGCAGTCAATCCCACAGGGAGGCCTATGGCTACACCTTC.

V usage is TRBV6-1 and J usage is TRBJ1-1, with 9 positions matching TRBD1. This CDR3 has 14 amino acids. Germline CDR1 reads MNHNS; CDR2 reads SASEGT. The J segment lost 2 bases and the V segment lost 8 bases, leaving 6 bases of the junction unmatched. The CDR3 region is CASCGTGLNTEAFF. The CDR3, as DNA: TGTGCCAGCTGTGGGACAGGGCTTAACACTGAAGCTTTCTTT.

The chain's CDR3 is CASSSQDLVGTDTQYF. The CDR3 DNA is TGTGCCAGCAGCTCGCAAGACCTAGTGGGAACAGATACGCAGTATTTT. The chain combines TRBV27 with TRBJ2-3; D is ambiguous. V gave up 6 bases and J gave up 3 bases, with 19 bases separating them. The germline V gene has CDR1 MNHEY and CDR2 SMNVEV (reference sequence). This CDR3 has 16 amino acids.

This chain uses TRBV6-6 with TRBJ1-6, with D possibly matching TRBD1 (6 bases). Germline V gives CDR1 MNHNY, CDR2 SVGAGI (reference sequence). The CDR3 totals 15 residues. The V end lost 4 bases, the J end lost 15 bases, and 22 bases lay between the germline ends. DNA of the CDR3: TGTGCCAGCAGTTCACTCCAGGGGCCGCCGGTCGGCCTCCACTTT. Amino acids: CASSSLQGPPVGLHF.

This chain connects TRBV29-1 to TRBJ2-3, with D perhaps TRBD1 or TRBD2 (6 bases each). Trimming took 7 bases from V and 2 from J, leaving 13 bases between them. Germline V lookup: CDR1 SQVTM, CDR2 ANQGSEA. The CDR3 loop spans 13 amino acids. CDR3 sequence: CSAHRDSTDTQYF. CDR3 nucleotide sequence: TGCAGCGCACACAGGGACTCCACAGATACGCAGTATTTT.

Turning to this clone: This CDR3 is also generated by other DNA sequences in the sample. The chain couples TRBV9 to TRBJ1-6, with 7 bases aligning to TRBD1. V gave up 2 bases and J gave up 3 bases; unmatched junction bases: 2. The CDR3 consists of 15 residues. CDR1 and CDR2 from the germline V gene are SGDLS and YYNGEE. CDR3 loop: CASSVAGGYNSPLHF. The CDR3 region has the DNA TGTGCCAGCAGCGTGGCAGGGGGCTATAATTCACCCCTCCACTTT.

V usage is TRBV5-8 and J usage is TRBJ2-7, with D maybe TRBD1 (6 bases). CDR3 length: 13 amino acids. Trimming took off 3 bases at V and 2 bases at J, with 9 bases between the two ends. The germline CDR1 and CDR2 sequences are SGHTS and YDEGEE. As DNA, the CDR3 is TGTGCCAGCAGCTCAGGGGACCCCTACGAGCAGTACTTC. Protein product: CASSSGDPYEQYF.

This chain connects TRBV7-9 to TRBJ2-3, with 8 nucleotides matching TRBD1. From germline, CDR1 is SEHNR and CDR2 FQNEAQ (reference sequence). The CDR3 totals 15 residues. Trimming took 1 base from V and 3 from J; bases not matched to a gene: 3. In DNA, the CDR3 is TGTGCCAGCAGCTTAGTGGGACAGGCAACAGATACGCAGTATTTT. It encodes CASSLVGQATDTQYF.